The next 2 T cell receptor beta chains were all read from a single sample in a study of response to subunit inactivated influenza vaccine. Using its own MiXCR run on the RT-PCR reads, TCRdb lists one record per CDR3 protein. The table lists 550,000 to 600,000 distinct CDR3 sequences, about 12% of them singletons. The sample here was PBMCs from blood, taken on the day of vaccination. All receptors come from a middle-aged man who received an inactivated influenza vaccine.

The CDR3, as DNA: TGTGCCTGGAGTGTACAGGGGGATCAGCCCCAGCATTTT. Translating gives CAWSVQGDQPQHF. V is TRBV30 and J is TRBJ1-5; 8 nucleotides match TRBD1. Germline trimming cut 0 bases from V and 5 bases from J; bases unmatched to any gene: 0. The germline V gene has CDR1 GTSNPN and CDR2 SVGIG (reference sequence). The CDR3 has 13 residues.

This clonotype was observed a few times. The CDR3 nucleotides are TGCGCCAGCAGCTCCCTGTCCGGGGGGGGGTCAGAGACCCAGTACTTC. This sequence encodes CASSSLSGGGSETQYF. The rearrangement uses TRBV5-1 and TRBJ2-5; 8 positions agree with TRBD2. V lost 3 bases to trimming and J lost 4 bases; unmatched junction nucleotides: 11. Germline V gene data show CDR1 as SGHRS and CDR2 as YFSETQ. This CDR3 is built from 16 residues.